One sample yielded the 18 T cell receptor beta chains listed below, sequenced in a study of monozygotic twins with cystic fibrosis. Method: immunoSEQ multiplex PCR; TCRdb's copy keeps in-frame clones and lacks some. This table has under 40,000 clones, approximately 96% appearing once. Sequences were obtained from blood. The source of these receptors is a girl aged 2 to 10 with cystic fibrosis.

This sequence joins TRBV7-9 and TRBJ1-2, with 9 nucleotides matching TRBD1. Trimming took 4 bases from V and 4 from J; bases not matched to a gene: 4. The V gene's germline CDR1 is SEHNR and CDR2 FQNEAQ (reference sequence). The CDR3 is 14 amino acids. The DNA of the CDR3 is TGTGCCAGCAGCTCTACAGGGGGCGGCTATGGCTACACCTTC. The encoded protein is CASSSTGGGYGYTF.

This sequence joins TRBV6-1 and TRBJ1-5; no firm D call. With 4 bases removed from V and 4 bases from J, the gap between germline ends came to 8 bases. This CDR3 region has 13 residues. CDR1 is MNHNS and CDR2 is SASEGT in the germline V gene. In DNA, the CDR3 is TGTGCCAGCAGTGTCTCCCAAAATCAGCCCCAGCATTTT. As protein: CASSVSQNQPQHF.

This sequence joins TRBV2 and TRBJ1-2; D call uncertain. The CDR3 runs 11 residues. Between the trimmed V and J ends, which lost 4 bases and 11 bases, there was a span of 11 bases. CDR1 is SNHLY, CDR2 FYNNEI, per germline. The CDR3: CASSVHIGYTF. DNA of the CDR3: TGTGCCAGCAGTGTTCACATTGGATACACCTTC.

The J gene is TRBJ2-7, the V gene TRBV6-1, with 7 bases lining up with TRBD2. The junction had 9 bases not matched to a gene; V was cut back by 2 bases and J by 2 bases. Germline lookup yields CDR1 MNHNS and CDR2 SASEGT. The CDR3 length is 16 residues. CDR3 sequence reads: CASSEIRASGAYEQYF. CDR3 nucleotide sequence: TGTGCCAGCAGTGAAATTAGGGCTAGCGGAGCCTACGAGCAGTACTTC.

The rearrangement uses TRBV25-1 and TRBJ1-3; tentatively, D is TRBD1 (6 bases). Germline V gene data show CDR1 as MGHDK and CDR2 as SYGVNS. V was clipped by 7 bases and J by 8 bases, with 18 bases between them. The CDR3 is 14 amino acids. CDR3 DNA: TGTGCCAGCATCCCCCGGAACAGGGAGGACACCATATATTTT. It yields the protein CASIPRNREDTIYF.

J is TRBJ2-3 and V is TRBV5-4; no firm D call. The CDR3 covers 16 residues. Germline V CDR1 and CDR2: SGHNT, YYREEE (reference sequence). V was trimmed by 0 bases and J by 4 bases, leaving 15 bases between them. The CDR3 DNA is TGTGCCAGCAGCTTGGGCGGAAGGGTGCAAGCAGATACGCAGTATTTT. Protein: CASSLGGRVQADTQYF.

This chain connects TRBV14 to TRBJ2-1, with 7 nucleotides matching TRBD2. The V gene's germline CDR1 is SGHDN and CDR2 FVKESK. J lost 5 bases, V lost 1 base, and 5 bases had no gene match. The CDR3 is 15 amino acids. CDR3 sequence (DNA): TGTGCCAGCAGCCAAGCCGGGACTACCAACAATGAGCAGTTCTTC. Translation gives CASSQAGTTNNEQFF. Based on the CDR3 plus reference TRBV14 and TRBJ2-1, the full variable domain is EAGVTQFPSHSVIEKGQTVTLRCDPISGHDNLYWYRRVMGKEIKFLLHFVKESKQDESGMPNNRFLAERTGGTYSTLKVQPAELEDSGVYFCASSQAGTTNNEQFFGPGTRLTVL.

The rearrangement links TRBV27 to TRBJ1-6; D may be TRBD1 (5 bases). The CDR3 extends over 14 amino acids. Trimming took off 3 bases at V and 6 bases at J, with 9 bases between the two ends. The V gene's germline CDR1 is MNHEY and CDR2 SMNVEV (reference sequence). As DNA, the CDR3 is TGTGCCAGCAGTTTTGGGAGGGGTAATTCACCCCTCCACTTT. Protein product: CASSFGRGNSPLHF.

The V gene is TRBV19, the J gene TRBJ1-5; TRBD1 agrees at 7 bases. CDR1 LNHDA and CDR2 SQIVND come from the germline V gene (reference sequence). J was trimmed by 1 base and V by 5 bases; bases with no gene match: 8. CDR3 length equals 16 residues. CDR3 sequence: CASSVRQGRSNQPQHF. The CDR3 DNA reads as TGTGCCAGTAGTGTACGACAGGGTCGGAGCAATCAGCCCCAGCATTTT.

J is TRBJ2-1 and V is TRBV20-1; D unclear. The germline gives CDR1 DFQATT, CDR2 SNEGSKA (reference sequence). This CDR3 spans 11 amino acids. Trimming stripped 2 bases from V and 7 bases from J, with 6 bases between. The CDR3 coding sequence is TGCAGTGCTAGAAGAGTGAATGAGCAGTTCTTC. Protein product: CSARRVNEQFF.

The chain uses TRBV2 and TRBJ1-5, with 7 bases that match TRBD1. Germline assignment: CDR1 SNHLY and CDR2 FYNNEI. CDR3 length: 15 residues. J lost 0 bases, V lost 6 bases, and 5 bases had no gene match. CDR3 DNA sequence: TGTGCCAGCAGGGACAGGTCCTATAGCAATCAGCCCCAGCATTTT. Protein sequence: CASRDRSYSNQPQHF.

This sequence joins TRBV7-8 and TRBJ2-2; maybe TRBD2 (6 bases). The V end lost 4 bases, the J end lost 3 bases, and 15 bases lay between the germline ends. The CDR3 sequence is 16 residues long. Germline V gene data show CDR1 as SGHVS and CDR2 as FQNEAQ. The CDR3 region is CASSWGSGLDTGELFF. The CDR3 DNA follows: TGTGCCAGCAGCTGGGGGTCGGGACTCGACACCGGGGAGCTGTTTTTT.

This rearrangement joins TRBV2 to TRBJ2-7; TRBD1 matches 12 bases. This CDR3 is 14 amino acids long. J lost 7 bases, V lost 5 bases, and 6 bases had no gene match. Looked up from germline, CDR1 is SNHLY and CDR2 is FYNNEI. The CDR3 region is CASSSGTGGEEQYF. The CDR3 DNA reads as TGTGCCAGCAGTTCCGGGACAGGGGGCGAAGAGCAGTACTTC.

V usage is TRBV19 and J usage is TRBJ2-5, with TRBD1 matching over 9 bases. V gave up 6 bases and J gave up 4 bases; unmatched junction bases: 6. CDR1 LNHDA and CDR2 SQIVND come from the germline V gene (reference sequence). The CDR3 loop spans 14 amino acids. CDR3 residues: CASSGQGRAETQYF. DNA of the CDR3: TGTGCCAGTAGCGGACAGGGGAGGGCAGAGACCCAGTACTTC.

This clone has only one observation. The V gene is TRBV27, the J gene TRBJ2-2; D is uncertain. V was pared by 4 bases and J by 0 bases, with 15 bases between. This CDR3 spans 17 amino acids. The V gene's germline CDR1 is MNHEY and CDR2 SMNVEV (reference sequence). The CDR3 DNA reads TGTGCCAGCAGTTCCATCGACGCCGTAACGAACACCGGGGAGCTGTTTTTT. Encoded protein: CASSSIDAVTNTGELFF.

This chain uses TRBV6-1 with TRBJ1-1; the match to TRBD1 covers 8 bases. Germline-derived CDR1 and CDR2 are MNHNS and SASEGT. The CDR3 length is 17 residues. Germline trimming cut 3 bases from V and 2 bases from J; bases unmatched to any gene: 11. The CDR3 region has the DNA TGTGCCAGCAGTGAGCAACCTACAGGGGGTTTAAACACTGAAGCTTTCTTT. Translation: CASSEQPTGGLNTEAFF.

The CDR3 reads CASGLELGRGNQPQHF. The CDR3 DNA reads TGTGCTAGTGGTTTGGAGTTAGGCAGGGGCAATCAGCCCCAGCATTTT. The rearrangement joins TRBV12-5 to TRBJ1-5; a possible D gene is TRBD1 (5 bases). Germline CDR1 reads LGHNT; CDR2 reads FRNRAP. The CDR3 length is 16 residues. V was clipped by 1 base and J by 2 bases, with 12 bases between them.

The chain carries TRBV5-1 and TRBJ2-3; a weak D match, TRBD1 (6 bases). V was trimmed by 0 bases and J by 2 bases, leaving 13 bases between them. This CDR3 is 16 amino acids long. Per the germline V gene, CDR1 is SGHRS and CDR2 is YFSETQ. CDR3 residues: CASSLAGGRITDTQYF. CDR3 coding DNA: TGCGCCAGCAGCTTGGCTGGGGGCCGAATCACAGATACGCAGTATTTT.